This TCR beta chain came from a study of T cell responses to AZD1222 COVID-19 vaccine. Study in general: Second-dose recipients at about 4 or about 12 weeks were treated as one pooled group. Overall study results and limits: Baseline antibody screening turned up just a handful of seropositive AZD1222 recipients. It should be noted that donors were predominantly white British and more often female, and clonal diversity was possibly underestimated.

Clones were read by immunoSEQ multiplex PCR, and TCRdb kept only the in-frame ones, dropping some. The sample lists about 160,000 clones, roughly nine tenths occurring once. On this clone: The antigen is unknown.

The V gene lost 3 bases and the J gene lost 1 base, with 6 bases spanning the gap. The CDR3 is 14 amino acids. Germline V gives CDR1 PRHDT, CDR2 FYEKMQ (reference sequence). This rearrangement joins TRBV13 to TRBJ2-2, with a possible D match to TRBD2 (5 bases). The starting material was peripheral blood, obtained on day 0 of AZD1222 vaccination. The TCR originated in an adult in good health. CDR3: CASSFGGNTGELFF. CDR3 DNA: TGTGCCAGCAGCTTTGGAGGGAACACCGGGGAGCTGTTTTTT.